Sequencing of this T cell receptor beta chain was carried out in a study of blood T cell repertoires in COVID-19. Study details: The samples span acute and convalescent COVID-19 from the United States, Italy and Spain. T cells, B-cell-depleted T cells, or PBMCs provided the cDNA or gDNA that served as material.

Original processing notes: Amplification with reference gene primers provided the estimates of nucleated cell counts. Sequenced by immunoSEQ multiplex PCR; TCRdb stores in-frame clones only, minus some. That table supplies the V and J calls and clone size; D and trimming were determined from the DNA. The top ten clones hold 6.5% to 8% of a sample with fewer than 200,000 clones, around four fifths of them seen once. Per germline, CDR1 MNHEY and CDR2 SMNVEV (reference sequence). With 5 bases clipped from V and 7 bases from J, the junction kept 11 bases outside the gene matches. The CDR3 sequence is 15 residues long.

The TCR sequence derives from a man between 65 and 85 years old with active or convalescent COVID-19. The chain carries TRBV27 and TRBJ2-3; TRBD1 agrees at 8 bases. What was sequenced was peripheral blood. CDR3 protein: CASSPWDRQLNTQYF. Here the CDR3 DNA reads TGTGCCAGCAGTCCCTGGGACAGGCAACTAAATACGCAGTATTTT.